This record covers a single T cell receptor beta chain. Its target is not known. These data come from a study of cytomegalovirus exposure and HLA in healthy donors. The CDR3 extends over 23 amino acids. The study's findings and limits: Later on, an analysis found that several of the most significant clusters appeared to be linked to common viral pathogens, which included parvovirus B19. Later analysis identified a missense DCLRE1C variant that was linked to TCR beta V- and J-gene trimming.

Vbeta (60) and Jbeta (13) primers were used in the PCR. TCRdb's table, derived via immunoSEQ multiplex PCR, lists solely in-frame clones and lacks some. The repertoire holds about 160,000 clones, with 60% to 85% as singletons. The V gene is TRBV21-1, the J gene TRBJ2-3; the DNA was not used to check the table's D call, TRBD2. TRBV21-1 corresponds to a pseudogene. Sequenced sample: PBMCs. The clonotype was recovered from a woman in her fifties or sixties in good health and CMV-seropositive. In DNA, the CDR3 is TGTGCCAGCAGCAAAGCTCCTGGCACTCTAGCGGGAATCTCCCCCTCAAGCACAGATACGCAGTATTTT. This sequence encodes CASSKAPGTLAGISPSSTDTQYF.